What follows are 12 T cell receptor beta chains derived from one specimen sequenced in a study of T cells in Graves' hyperthyroidism and ophthalmopathy. The investigators amplified TCR beta CDR3 regions from RNA transcripts. HTBI primers drove first-round RT-PCR of the TCR CDR3. TCRdb redid the calling of the multiplex PCR reads with MiXCR, one entry per CDR3 protein. The table lists about 570,000 distinct CDR3 sequences, 14% of them singletons. Sequencing was carried out using blood. Source of these receptors: a woman between 40 and 55 years old with Graves' hyperthyroidism.

This clonotype was recorded a few times. The gene calls are TRBV18 and TRBJ1-1; a possible D gene is TRBD1 (5 bases). This CDR3 region has 15 residues. Trimming took off 3 bases at V and 3 bases at J, with 14 bases between the two ends. Germline loops: CDR1 KGHSH, CDR2 LQKENI. CDR3 bases: TGTGCCAGCTCACCGGTCGGGGGAGTTTACACTGAAGCTTTCTTT. It codes for CASSPVGGVYTEAFF.

This clonotype was detected many times. V is TRBV3-1 and J is TRBJ2-3; 8 bases line up with TRBD1. The CDR3 is made up of 16 amino acids. In germline, CDR1 is LGHDT, CDR2 YNNKEL (reference sequence). Losses at the gene ends were 1 base for V and 5 bases for J; bases not matched to a gene: 8. This CDR3 is CASSQGPGGVRDTQYF. CDR3 coding DNA: TGTGCCAGCAGCCAAGGACCAGGGGGCGTAAGAGATACGCAGTATTTT.

The chain is built from TRBV14 and TRBJ1-2, with 8 bases lining up with TRBD1. The V gene end was trimmed by 3 bases and the J gene end by 4 bases; junction bases not matched to a gene: 4. This CDR3 has 14 amino acids. The germline gives CDR1 SGHDN, CDR2 FVKESK. CDR3 protein: CASSQGQEAYGYTF. CDR3 DNA sequence: TGTGCCAGCAGCCAGGGACAGGAGGCCTATGGCTACACCTTC.

This clonotype was counted ten times or more. The chain couples TRBV11-2 to TRBJ2-7; TRBD1 aligns across 7 bases. This CDR3 is 14 amino acids long. Losses at the gene ends were 6 bases for V and 4 bases for J; bases not matched to a gene: 9. Germline V gives CDR1 SGHAT, CDR2 FQNNGV. The CDR3 loop is CASRKGQGVYEQYF. CDR3 coding DNA: TGTGCCAGCAGGAAGGGGCAGGGGGTATACGAGCAGTACTTC.

Here the CDR3 reads CSARGAGEAGELFF. For the CDR3, the DNA is TGCAGTGCTAGAGGGGCAGGGGAGGCCGGGGAGCTGTTTTTT. This chain links TRBV20-1 with TRBJ2-2; D assignment may be TRBD1 or TRBD2 (6 bases each). V lost 1 base to trimming and J lost 6 bases, with 12 bases between them. CDR1 is DFQATT and CDR2 is SNEGSKA in the germline V gene (reference sequence). This CDR3 is 14 amino acids long.

As concerns this clonotype: The junction departs from germline at one end; a sequencing error may be responsible. The rearrangement uses TRBV6-1 and TRBJ1-5; no firm D call. Germline V gene sequence: CDR1 MNHNS, CDR2 SASEGT. The CDR3 loop spans 15 amino acids. CDR3 nucleotides: TGTGCCAGCAGTGAAGCAGCGGCTAGCAATCGGCCCCAGCATTTT. It specifies CASSEAAASNRPQHF.

This chain uses TRBV6-5 with TRBJ2-1; 10 bases fit TRBD2. CDR1 and CDR2 (germline): MNHEY, SVGAGI. The V gene end was trimmed by 2 bases and the J gene end by 2 bases; junction bases not matched to a gene: 6. There are 17 residues in the CDR3. The CDR3 coding sequence is TGTGCCAGCAGTTACGGAGGACTAGCGGTCGCCTACAATGAGCAGTTCTTC. Its translation: CASSYGGLAVAYNEQFF.

The chain joins TRBV28 to TRBJ2-2; D remains unclear. V lost 3 bases and J 7 bases, leaving 9 bases between the germline ends. CDR1 is MDHEN and CDR2 is SYDVKM in the germline V gene. The length of the CDR3 is 13 residues. CDR3 in DNA: TGTGCCAGCAGTTTGACGGAAATCGGGGAGCTGTTTTTT. The encoded protein is CASSLTEIGELFF.

This clonotype has a count of ten or more. The genes are TRBV28 and TRBJ2-7, with 9 bases matching TRBD1. Looked up from germline, CDR1 is MDHEN and CDR2 is SYDVKM. V lost 7 bases to trimming and J lost 0 bases; unmatched junction nucleotides: 4. The CDR3 consists of 14 residues. The CDR3 coding sequence is TGTGCCAGCACCGAGACAGGGGGCTCCTACGAGCAGTACTTC. Encoded protein: CASTETGGSYEQYF. Full variable domain (outside the CDR3, taken from reference TRBV28 and TRBJ2-7): DVKVTQSSRYLVKRTGEKVFLECVQDMDHENMFWYRQDPGLGLRLIYFSYDVKMKEKGDIPEGYSVSREKKERFSLILESASTNQTSMYLCASTETGGSYEQYFGPGTRLTVT.

This clonotype was detected ten times or more. The chain combines TRBV2 with TRBJ2-5, with D hard to call. Trimming removed 8 bases at V and 7 bases at J, with 14 bases between. Germline lookup yields CDR1 SNHLY and CDR2 FYNNEI. CDR3 length: 12 residues. In nucleotides, the CDR3 is TGTGCCAGCGAGAAGGAGTTGGGGACCCAGTACTTC. Translation: CASEKELGTQYF.

The J gene is TRBJ2-5, the V gene TRBV20-1, with TRBD1 matching over 10 bases. Per the germline V gene, CDR1 is DFQATT and CDR2 is SNEGSKA (reference sequence). CDR3 length: 14 residues. After removal of 0 bases from V and 12 bases from J, the junction contained 10 bases not matched to a gene. CDR3 coding DNA: TGCAGTGCTAGAGATCTGGACAGGGGGTTTGAAGAGTACTTC. This sequence encodes CSARDLDRGFEEYF.

The rearrangement uses TRBV7-2 and TRBJ2-3; TRBD2 aligns across 7 bases. Germline trimming cut 3 bases from V and 5 bases from J; bases unmatched to any gene: 8. CDR1 and CDR2 from the germline V gene are SGHTA and FQGNSA. This CDR3 spans 15 amino acids. For the CDR3, the DNA is TGTGCCAGCAGCTTTTCCCCTAGCGGAGAAGATACGCAGTATTTT. This codes for CASSFSPSGEDTQYF.